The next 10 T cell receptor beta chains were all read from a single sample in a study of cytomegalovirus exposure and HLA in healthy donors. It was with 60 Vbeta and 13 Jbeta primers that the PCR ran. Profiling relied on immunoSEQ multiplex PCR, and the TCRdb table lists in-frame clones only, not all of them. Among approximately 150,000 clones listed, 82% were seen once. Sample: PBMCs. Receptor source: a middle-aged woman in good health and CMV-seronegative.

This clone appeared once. The CDR3 coding sequence is TGTGCCAGCAGCTTCGGGACTCCGAACACCGGGGAGCTGTTTTTT. This encodes CASSFGTPNTGELFF. The chain combines TRBV11-3 with TRBJ2-2; the D gene is possibly TRBD2 (6 bases). Trimming removed 3 bases at V and 0 bases at J, with 8 bases between. The CDR3 is made up of 15 amino acids. CDR1 and CDR2 (germline): SGHNT, YENEEA.

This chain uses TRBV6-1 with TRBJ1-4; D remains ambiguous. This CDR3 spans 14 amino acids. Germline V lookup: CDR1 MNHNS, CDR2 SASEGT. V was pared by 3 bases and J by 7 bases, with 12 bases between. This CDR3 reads CASSEFLISEKLFF. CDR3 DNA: TGTGCCAGCAGTGAGTTTCTGATTAGTGAAAAACTGTTTTTT.

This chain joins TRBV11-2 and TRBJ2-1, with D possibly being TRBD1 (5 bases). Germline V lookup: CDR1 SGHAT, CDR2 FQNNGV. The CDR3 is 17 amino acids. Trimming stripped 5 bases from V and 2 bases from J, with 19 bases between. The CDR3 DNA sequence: TGTGCCAGCAGCCTACGAAGGTTGGGGCGGACCTACAATGAGCAGTTCTTC. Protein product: CASSLRRLGRTYNEQFF. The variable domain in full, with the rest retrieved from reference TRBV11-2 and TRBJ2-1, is EAGVAQSPRYKIIEKRQSVAFWCNPISGHATLYWYQQILGQGPKLLIQFQNNGVVDDSQLPKDRFSAERLKGVDSTLKIQPAKLEDSAVYLCASSLRRLGRTYNEQFFGPGTRLTVL.

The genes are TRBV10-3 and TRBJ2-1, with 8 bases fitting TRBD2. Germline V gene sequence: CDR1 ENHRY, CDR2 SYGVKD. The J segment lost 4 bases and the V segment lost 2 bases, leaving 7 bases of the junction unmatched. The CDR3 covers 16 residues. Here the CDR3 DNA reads TGTGCCATCAGTGAGACTAGCGGAGTGGCTTACAATGAGCAGTTCTTC. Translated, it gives CAISETSGVAYNEQFF.

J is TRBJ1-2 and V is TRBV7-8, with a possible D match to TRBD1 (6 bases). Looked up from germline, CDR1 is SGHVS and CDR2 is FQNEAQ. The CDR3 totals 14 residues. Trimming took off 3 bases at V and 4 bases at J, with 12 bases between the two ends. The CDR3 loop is CASSLGGLGYGYTF. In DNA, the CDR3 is TGTGCCAGCAGCTTGGGGGGGCTGGGCTATGGCTACACCTTC.

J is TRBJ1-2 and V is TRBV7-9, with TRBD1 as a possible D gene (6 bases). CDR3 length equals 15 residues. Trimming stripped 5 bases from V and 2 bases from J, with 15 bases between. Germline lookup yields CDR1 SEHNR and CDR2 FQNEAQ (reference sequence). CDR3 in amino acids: CASSRGHLPNYGYTF. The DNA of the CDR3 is TGTGCCAGCAGCAGGGGACACCTTCCAAACTATGGCTACACCTTC.

The CDR3 coding sequence is TGTGCCAGCAGCTTGGCCTCGGGGACACACACTGAAGCTTTCTTT. Translation: CASSLASGTHTEAFF. The chain uses TRBV5-5 and TRBJ1-1, with D possibly being TRBD1 (6 bases). The V end was cut by 0 bases, the J end by 3 bases, with 12 bases between. The germline CDR1 and CDR2 sequences are SGHKS and YYEKEE (reference sequence). The CDR3 loop spans 15 amino acids.

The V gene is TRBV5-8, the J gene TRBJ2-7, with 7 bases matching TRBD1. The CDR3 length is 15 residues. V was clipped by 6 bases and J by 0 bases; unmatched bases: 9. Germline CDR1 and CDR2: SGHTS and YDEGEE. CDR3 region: CASIQRRDSSYEQYF. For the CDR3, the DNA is TGTGCCAGCATACAACGCCGGGACAGCTCCTACGAGCAGTACTTC.

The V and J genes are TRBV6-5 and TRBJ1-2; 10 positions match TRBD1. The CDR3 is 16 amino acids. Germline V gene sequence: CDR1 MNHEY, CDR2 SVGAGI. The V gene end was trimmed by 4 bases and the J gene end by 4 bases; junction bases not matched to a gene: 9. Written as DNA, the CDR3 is TGTGCCAGCAGTTCCGGGACAGGGGTGCCCCTCTATGGCTACACCTTC. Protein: CASSSGTGVPLYGYTF.

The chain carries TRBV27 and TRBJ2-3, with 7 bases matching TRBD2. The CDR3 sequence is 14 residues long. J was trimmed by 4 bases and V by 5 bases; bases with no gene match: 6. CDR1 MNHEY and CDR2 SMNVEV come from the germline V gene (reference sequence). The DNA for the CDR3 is TGTGCCAGCAGTCACAGCGGGGCGGCAGATACGCAGTATTTT. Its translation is CASSHSGAADTQYF.